These T cell receptor beta chains were read from a single sample in a study of blood T cell repertoires in COVID-19. Measured with immunoSEQ multiplex PCR; TCRdb has only the in-frame clones, and not every one. Of about 250,000 clones in the sample, around nine tenths were seen once. Sequenced: peripheral blood. These receptors were collected from a woman in her thirties or forties who had recovered from COVID-19. Both conserved end residues are part of each CDR3. D genes are given only for firm matches. Not all rows give a size; the values are once, few, many and, for expanded clones, a class.

DNA: TGTGCCAGCAGTGAAGCTAGGGGTAATAGCAATCAGCCCCAGCATTTT
CDR3: CASSEARGNSNQPQHF
size: .
J: TRBJ1-5
V: TRBV2
D: .

DNA: TGTGCCGAGCAAACTCACAATGAGCAGTTCTTC
CDR3: CAEQTHNEQFF
size: .
J: TRBJ2-1
V: TRBV2
D: .

DNA: TGTGCCAGTAGTATAGTCAGCCCGCTAGGAGGCTACACCTTC
CDR3: CASSIVSPLGGYTF
size: .
J: TRBJ1-2
V: TRBV19
D: .

DNA: TGTGCCAGCTCATCCACAGGGGGCAGCACTGAAGCTTTCTTT
CDR3: CASSSTGGSTEAFF
size: many
J: TRBJ1-1
V: TRBV18
D: TRBD1

DNA: TGTGCCAGCAGGCCGGGAGCAACTAATGAAAAACTGTTTTTT
CDR3: CASRPGATNEKLFF
size: .
J: TRBJ1-4
V: TRBV6-5
D: .

DNA: TGTGCCAGTAGTCCCTCCGGGGACAGGGGGCCGAATGAGCAGTTCTTC
CDR3: CASSPSGDRGPNEQFF
size: .
J: TRBJ2-1
V: TRBV19
D: TRBD1

DNA: TGTGCCAGCAGCTTAGGTCGCGAGCAGTACTTC
CDR3: CASSLGREQYF
size: .
J: TRBJ2-7
V: TRBV7-2
D: .

DNA: TGTGCCAGCAGCCCTCAGGGGGGCGAGCAGTACTTC
CDR3: CASSPQGGEQYF
size: .
J: TRBJ2-7
V: TRBV11-2
D: .

DNA: TGTGCCAGCAGCTTCGGACAGGGGCGATCCTACGAGCAGTACTTC
CDR3: CASSFGQGRSYEQYF
size: .
J: TRBJ2-7
V: TRBV7-3
D: TRBD1

DNA: TGTGCCAGCAGCCCTGGGCCAACCGGGACAGGGATCTACGAGCAGTACTTC
CDR3: CASSPGPTGTGIYEQYF
size: .
J: TRBJ2-7
V: TRBV11-2
D: TRBD1

DNA: TGTGCCAGCAGCCTCATGGACACGGAATTTTTCGAGCAGTACTTC
CDR3: CASSLMDTEFFEQYF
size: .
J: TRBJ2-7
V: TRBV3-1/TRBV3-2
D: .

DNA: TGCGCCAGCAGCTTGCGGACAGGGAACTCCTACAATGAGCAGTTCTTC
CDR3: CASSLRTGNSYNEQFF
size: once
J: TRBJ2-1
V: TRBV5-1
D: TRBD1

DNA: TGCAGCGTTGGAGGGGGCGCCGGTGGCTACACCTTC
CDR3: CSVGGGAGGYTF
size: .
J: TRBJ1-2
V: TRBV29-1
D: TRBD1

DNA: TGTGCCAGCAGCTTCCAGGTTGGGTCTTCCTACGAGCAGTACTTC
CDR3: CASSFQVGSSYEQYF
size: .
J: TRBJ2-7
V: TRBV5-5
D: .

DNA: TGTGCCAGTAGCAGACAGTGGTTGGGTAACTATGGCTACACCTTC
CDR3: CASSRQWLGNYGYTF
size: once
J: TRBJ1-2
V: TRBV19
D: .

DNA: TGTGCCAGCAGTGAAGGGACTAGCGGGAGCTACGAGCAGTACTTC
CDR3: CASSEGTSGSYEQYF
size: .
J: TRBJ2-7
V: TRBV6-1
D: TRBD2

DNA: TGTGCCAGCAGCCAACTCGACAGGAACACTGAAGCTTTCTTT
CDR3: CASSQLDRNTEAFF
size: .
J: TRBJ1-1
V: TRBV6-5
D: .

DNA: TGTGCCACCAGTGATTTCGGGGAAATGACAGATACGCAGTATTTT
CDR3: CATSDFGEMTDTQYF
size: .
J: TRBJ2-3
V: TRBV24-1
D: .

DNA: TGTGCCAGCTCACCGTTAACTACAGCGGGGGCCTCCTACAATGAGCAGTTCTTC
CDR3: CASSPLTTAGASYNEQFF
size: .
J: TRBJ2-1
V: TRBV18
D: TRBD2

DNA: TGTGCCAGCAGCTTAGATGGGACAAGGTTTGAGCAGTTCTTC
CDR3: CASSLDGTRFEQFF
size: .
J: TRBJ2-1
V: TRBV11-2
D: .

DNA: TGTGCCAGCAGCTTAGTGGCCCGCATCCAGTTCTTC
CDR3: CASSLVARIQFF
size: .
J: TRBJ2-1
V: TRBV7-2
D: .

DNA: TGTGCCACCAGCAGGGACAGCTCTGGAAACACCATATATTTT
CDR3: CATSRDSSGNTIYF
size: .
J: TRBJ1-3
V: TRBV15
D: .

DNA: TGTGCCAGCAACACAGAGAACACCGGGGAGCTGTTTTTT
CDR3: CASNTENTGELFF
size: .
J: TRBJ2-2
V: TRBV28
D: .

DNA: TGTGCCAGCAGTTTATTGGGGGGATCTCCTGGGGCCAACGTCCTGACTTTC
CDR3: CASSLLGGSPGANVLTF
size: .
J: TRBJ2-6
V: TRBV27
D: .

DNA: TGTGCCAGCAGCTTCGGCCAGGGAATCCTCACAGATACGCAGTATTTT
CDR3: CASSFGQGILTDTQYF
size: .
J: TRBJ2-3
V: TRBV7-8
D: .

DNA: TGTGCCACCACCCGAGACCGTGAAAAACTGTTTTTT
CDR3: CATTRDREKLFF
size: .
J: TRBJ1-4
V: TRBV15
D: .

DNA: TGTGCCACCAGTGATACAGGGGCGCGGCAGCCCCAGCATTTT
CDR3: CATSDTGARQPQHF
size: once
J: TRBJ1-5
V: TRBV24-1
D: TRBD1

DNA: TGTGCCATCAGCGGGAGTCGGGTCGAGCAGTACTTC
CDR3: CAISGSRVEQYF
size: .
J: TRBJ2-7
V: TRBV10-3
D: .

DNA: TGTGCCAGCAGCGTAGGGTTCGGGGACAGGGCGCAAGAGACCCAGTACTTC
CDR3: CASSVGFGDRAQETQYF
size: .
J: TRBJ2-5
V: TRBV9
D: TRBD1

DNA: TGTGCCAGCAGCGTATACGGGGATAATTCACCCCTCCACTTT
CDR3: CASSVYGDNSPLHF
size: once
J: TRBJ1-6
V: TRBV9
D: .

DNA: TGTGCCAGCCCACCGATTACGGGGAATGGGGAAAAACTGTTTTTT
CDR3: CASPPITGNGEKLFF
size: once
J: TRBJ1-4
V: TRBV18
D: .

DNA: TGTGCCAGCAGTTTAAGACTAGCGGGGGGGCAAGAGACCCAGTACTTC
CDR3: CASSLRLAGGQETQYF
size: .
J: TRBJ2-5
V: TRBV28
D: TRBD2

DNA: TGTGCCAGCAGCTTAGCGGGAGAGAACTATGGCTACACCTTC
CDR3: CASSLAGENYGYTF
size: once
J: TRBJ1-2
V: TRBV7-2
D: .

DNA: TGTGCCAGCAGTCCGTGGACAGGGAACACCGGGGAGCTGTTTTTT
CDR3: CASSPWTGNTGELFF
size: .
J: TRBJ2-2
V: TRBV27
D: TRBD1

DNA: TGTGCCAGCAAACGGGACTTCCAGACCCAGTACTTC
CDR3: CASKRDFQTQYF
size: .
J: TRBJ2-5
V: TRBV2
D: .